The entry below gives a single T cell receptor beta chain sequence along with its context. The germline V gene encodes CDR1 LGHNA and CDR2 YNFKEQ. The V end was cut by 5 bases, the J end by 4 bases, with 8 bases between. The CDR3 sequence is 12 residues long. RNA extraction was followed by reverse transcription into cDNA, which acted as the sequencing template. Profiling relied on immunoSEQ multiplex PCR, and the TCRdb table lists in-frame clones only, not all of them. The sample contains about 250,000 clones, 67% of which appear only once. This record comes from a study of CD8+ T cells in alopecia areata. Background on the study: Twice daily, treated patients received 5 to 10 mg of oral tofacitinib. For 6 to 18 months, tofacitinib was taken, and 6 months off drug followed.

The rearrangement links TRBV4-2 to TRBJ2-5; D unresolved. The source is a human donor with alopecia areata. The sample was CD4+ T cells sorted from blood, taken at week 0. The CDR3 bases are TGTGCCAGCAGCTCTGGTGGAGAGACCCAGTACTTC. It is translated as CASSSGGETQYF.